The 13 T cell receptor beta chains below come from one sample, sequenced in a study of OX40 agonist ivuxolimab in advanced cancers. Profiling relied on immunoSEQ multiplex PCR, and the TCRdb table lists in-frame clones only, not all of them. The sample has some 65,000 clones, roughly 89% seen once. The source material was CD4+ or CD8+ T cells sorted from blood, sampled in a trial of the OX40 agonist ivuxolimab. These receptors all stem from an adult with an advanced solid tumor such as melanoma, head and neck, liver or kidney cancer.

This clone was recorded only once. The chain couples TRBV7-9 to TRBJ2-5; the D gene is possibly TRBD2 (5 bases). V was shortened by 5 bases and J by 9 bases, with 13 bases between the two germline ends. The germline V gene has CDR1 SEHNR and CDR2 FQNEAQ (reference sequence). The CDR3 is 12 residues long. The CDR3 spells CASSPLPRAQYF. The DNA of the CDR3 is TGTGCCAGCAGCCCGCTTCCGCGGGCCCAGTACTTC.

The genes are TRBV7-6 and TRBJ1-1; D is uncertain. Trimming took off 5 bases at V and 0 bases at J, with 4 bases between the two ends. The germline V gene encodes CDR1 SGHVS and CDR2 FNYEAQ. This CDR3 has 12 amino acids. CDR3 nucleotides: TGTGCCAGCAGCCTTCTGAACACTGAAGCTTTCTTT. The encoded protein is CASSLLNTEAFF.

Only one count was recorded for this clone. This sequence joins TRBV28 and TRBJ2-7; the match to TRBD2 covers 8 bases. CDR3 length: 14 residues. The junction had 4 bases not matched to a gene; V was cut back by 2 bases and J by 4 bases. Looked up from germline, CDR1 is MDHEN and CDR2 is SYDVKM. DNA of the CDR3: TGTGCCAGCAGTTTACCCGGGGGGGAGTACGAGCAGTACTTC. Its translation: CASSLPGGEYEQYF.

V gene TRBV19 combines with J gene TRBJ2-1; tentative D call: TRBD1 (5 bases). The ends were cut back, 5 bases at V and 1 base at J, with 12 bases in the middle. The CDR3 totals 15 residues. Per germline, CDR1 LNHDA and CDR2 SQIVND (reference sequence). CDR3 residues: CASSPFRTSYNEQFF. The CDR3 bases are TGTGCCAGTAGTCCCTTCAGGACATCCTACAATGAGCAGTTCTTC. The whole variable domain, filled in from reference TRBV19 and TRBJ2-1, reads DGGITQSPKYLFRKEGQNVTLSCEQNLNHDAMYWYRQDPGQGLRLIYYSQIVNDFQKGDIAEGYSVSREKKESFPLTVTSAQKNPTAFYLCASSPFRTSYNEQFFGPGTRLTVL.

A few counts support this clone. The chain combines TRBV27 with TRBJ2-7; D call uncertain. The CDR3 consists of 13 residues. Per the germline V gene, CDR1 is MNHEY and CDR2 is SMNVEV (reference sequence). With 0 bases removed from V and 2 bases from J, the gap between germline ends came to 5 bases. DNA for the CDR3: TGTGCCAGCAGTTTATCGTGGGCCTACGAGCAGTACTTC. Encoded protein: CASSLSWAYEQYF.

CDR3 residues: CASSSGTNTGELFF. CDR3 nucleotide sequence: TGTGCCAGCAGTTCCGGGACGAACACCGGGGAGCTGTTTTTT. The chain employs TRBV27 and TRBJ2-2; tentatively, D is TRBD2 (5 bases). The length of the CDR3 is 14 residues. V gave up 4 bases and J gave up 0 bases, with 6 bases separating them. Germline V gene data show CDR1 as MNHEY and CDR2 as SMNVEV (reference sequence).

The chain couples TRBV27 to TRBJ1-6; 7 bases line up with TRBD1. The CDR3 loop spans 15 amino acids. Germline V CDR1 and CDR2: MNHEY, SMNVEV (reference sequence). V was pared by 0 bases and J by 10 bases, with 6 bases of the junction left unmatched. For the CDR3, the DNA is TGTGCCAGCAGTTTATCAAGGGGGCCGGGGTCACCCCTCCACTTT. Its translation: CASSLSRGPGSPLHF.

The rearrangement joins TRBV4-1 to TRBJ1-4; D perhaps matches TRBD1 (5 bases). The CDR3 totals 14 residues. V shed 3 bases and J shed 4 bases, with 9 bases lying between them. The germline CDR1 and CDR2 sequences are MGHRA and YSYEKL. The CDR3: CASSQGRSNEKLFF. CDR3 sequence (DNA): TGCGCCAGCAGCCAGGGACGGAGTAATGAAAAACTGTTTTTT.

The chain links TRBV5-1 to TRBJ2-7; D might be TRBD2 (8 bases). This CDR3 has 14 amino acids. CDR1 and CDR2 from the germline V gene are SGHRS and YFSETQ. The V gene lost 4 bases and the J gene lost 4 bases, with 15 bases spanning the gap. CDR3 in amino acids: CASSAGGQSYEQYF. The CDR3 DNA follows: TGCGCCAGCAGCGCGGGGGGACAGTCTTACGAGCAGTACTTC.

V and J are TRBV2 and TRBJ2-5; 9 bases match TRBD2. The CDR3 runs 13 residues. Germline loops: CDR1 SNHLY, CDR2 FYNNEI. After removal of 7 bases from V and 5 bases from J, the junction contained 5 bases not matched to a gene. The CDR3 DNA reads TGTGCCAGCAACAGCGGGGGGCTCGAGACCCAGTACTTC. Residues: CASNSGGLETQYF.

The gene calls are TRBV5-6 and TRBJ1-6; unclear D gene. The germline V gene encodes CDR1 SGHDT and CDR2 YYEEEE. Trimming took 1 base from V and 10 from J, leaving 6 bases between them. The CDR3 sequence is 12 residues long. CDR3 DNA: TGTGCCAGCAGCTTGTTAGGGTCACCCCTCCACTTT. It translates to CASSLLGSPLHF.

The CDR3 spells CASSFPRGQPDTQYF. The CDR3 DNA follows: TGTGCCAGCAGCTTTCCCAGGGGGCAGCCGGATACGCAGTATTTT. This chain links TRBV9 with TRBJ2-3; 8 nucleotides match TRBD1. Looked up from germline, CDR1 is SGDLS and CDR2 is YYNGEE. Trimming took 4 bases from V and 6 from J; bases not matched to a gene: 10. This CDR3 spans 15 amino acids. The whole variable domain, remainder taken from reference TRBV9 and TRBJ2-3, is DSGVTQTPKHLITATGQRVTLRCSPRSGDLSVYWYQQSLDQGLQFLIQYYNGEERAKGNILERFSAQQFPDLHSELNLSSLELGDSALYFCASSFPRGQPDTQYFGPGTRLTVL.

This rearrangement joins TRBV9 to TRBJ2-7; perhaps TRBD2 as D (6 bases). CDR1 and CDR2 from the germline V gene are SGDLS and YYNGEE. The CDR3 covers 16 residues. V was pared by 2 bases and J by 4 bases, with 19 bases between. In DNA, the CDR3 is TGTGCCAGCAGCGTTTACGGGAGCGTACCGACGTACGAGCAGTACTTC. This codes for CASSVYGSVPTYEQYF.